This is a list of T cell receptor beta chains from one sample in a study of cytomegalovirus exposure and HLA in healthy donors. Here immunoSEQ multiplex PCR was the method, and the copy in TCRdb shows in-frame clones only, minus some. The top ten hold 8.5% to 10% of the sample, which has more than 100,000 clones, over 70% seen once. The source material was PBMCs. The source is a female donor in good health and CMV-seropositive. CDR3s include the opening cysteine and the closing phenylalanine or tryptophan. The order of the fields is J gene, clone size, CDR3 length, D gene, V gene, CDR3 protein, CDR3 DNA. The D gene is left open where the match is weak. Expanded clones are given a class, and other clones once, few, many or no size at all.

>TRBJ2-1|.|18|TRBD2|TRBV19
CASSDPGTSGGASNEQFF
TGTGCCAGCAGTGACCCCGGGACTAGCGGGGGGGCCTCCAATGAGCAGTTCTTC
>TRBJ2-7|.|15|.|TRBV15
CATSRAGALSYEQYF
TGTGCCACCAGCAGAGCAGGGGCCCTCTCCTACGAGCAGTACTTC
>TRBJ2-3|.|18|.|TRBV21-1
CASSKGEDRVPSTDTQYF
TGTGCCAGCAGCAAAGGGGAGGACAGGGTCCCAAGCACAGATACGCAGTATTTT
>TRBJ2-2|.|16|TRBD2|TRBV30
CAWNPGTSGGIGELFF
TGTGCCTGGAACCCGGGGACTAGCGGGGGGATCGGGGAGCTGTTTTTT
>TRBJ2-6|.|15|.|TRBV30
CAWSVGGSGANVLTF
TGTGCCTGGAGTGTAGGAGGCTCTGGGGCCAACGTCCTGACTTTC
>TRBJ1-2|.|12|.|TRBV6-5
CASRSGGRGYTF
TGTGCCAGCAGGTCCGGGGGGAGAGGCTACACCTTC
>TRBJ2-7|.|16|.|TRBV18
CASSPPRGTELYEQYF
TGTGCCAGCTCACCGCCTCGCGGGACAGAGCTCTACGAGCAGTACTTC
>TRBJ1-5|.|15|.|TRBV5-1
CASSLDGVSNQPQHF
TGCGCCAGCAGCTTGGACGGGGTAAGCAATCAGCCCCAGCATTTT
>TRBJ1-5|.|13|TRBD1|TRBV29-1
CSVVQGAGQPQHF
TGCAGCGTCGTACAGGGGGCGGGTCAGCCCCAGCATTTT
>TRBJ1-4|.|14|.|TRBV2
CASSDSTGNAKLFF
TGTGCCAGCAGTGATAGTACCGGGAACGCAAAACTGTTTTTT
>TRBJ1-1|few|14|.|TRBV7-9
CASSLPVLNTEAFF
TGTGCCAGCAGCTTACCGGTCTTGAACACTGAAGCTTTCTTT
>TRBJ1-2|.|14|.|TRBV6-5
CASSNGTIRRKDTF
TGTGCCAGCAGTAACGGGACAATCAGGAGAAAGGACACCTTC
>TRBJ1-5|.|14|.|TRBV10-2
CASAEGGANQPQHF
TGCGCCAGCGCGGAGGGGGGGGCGAATCAGCCCCAGCATTTT
>TRBJ1-6|once|15|TRBD1|TRBV5-6
CASSLITGANSPLHF
TGTGCCAGCAGCTTGATAACAGGGGCAAATTCACCCCTCCACTTT
>TRBJ1-6|few|17|.|TRBV7-8
CASSLGQMSSYNSPLHF
TGTGCCAGCAGCTTAGGACAGATGAGCTCCTATAATTCACCCCTCCACTTT
>TRBJ2-3|.|16|.|TRBV7-3
CASSLGWGGIGDTQYF
TGTGCCAGCAGCCTAGGATGGGGGGGCATAGGAGATACGCAGTATTTT
>TRBJ2-7|.|15|.|TRBV4-2
CASSSTGQGSYEQYF
TGTGCCAGCAGTTCTACGGGGCAGGGGTCCTACGAGCAGTACTTC
>TRBJ2-3|.|14|.|TRBV6-5
CASSYSGQPDTQYF
TGTGCCAGCAGTTACTCAGGACAGCCAGATACGCAGTATTTT
>TRBJ1-1|.|13|.|TRBV6-5
CASSYETGRAAFF
TGTGCCAGCAGTTACGAGACAGGTCGGGCGGCTTTCTTT
>TRBJ1-5|.|13|TRBD1|TRBV6-6
CASSSTGDQPQHF
TGTGCCAGCAGTTCTACAGGGGATCAGCCCCAGCATTTT
>TRBJ2-7|few|15|TRBD2|TRBV4-2
CASSQDRGGAYEQYF
TGTGCCAGCAGCCAAGATCGCGGGGGGGCCTACGAGCAGTACTTC
>TRBJ2-2|.|14|TRBD1|TRBV4-2
CASSRDRGDGELFF
TGTGCCAGCAGCCGGGACAGGGGTGACGGGGAGCTGTTTTTT
>TRBJ1-1|.|12|.|TRBV29-1
CSVGDGDTEAFF
TGCAGCGTAGGAGACGGGGACACTGAAGCTTTCTTT
>TRBJ2-7|few|12|.|TRBV6-1
CASSARIDEQYF
TGTGCCAGCAGTGCGAGGATCGACGAGCAGTACTTC
>TRBJ1-5|.|14|.|TRBV2
CASSPTDSNQPQHF
TGTGCCAGCAGTCCGACAGATAGCAATCAGCCCCAGCATTTT
>TRBJ2-2|.|16|TRBD2|TRBV19
CASSIPRTRNTGELFF
TGTGCCAGTAGTATCCCAAGGACTAGGAACACCGGGGAGCTGTTTTTT
>TRBJ1-2|.|12|.|TRBV5-1
CASSLGGSGYTF
TGCGCCAGCAGCTTGGGAGGCAGCGGCTACACCTTC
>TRBJ1-2|.|13|TRBD1|TRBV5-6
CASSATGNYGYTF
TGTGCCAGCAGCGCGACAGGGAACTATGGCTACACCTTC
>TRBJ1-4|.|14|.|TRBV5-1
CASSLGGGNEKLFF
TGCGCCAGCAGCTTGGGAGGGGGAAACGAAAAACTGTTTTTT
>TRBJ1-1|once|15|TRBD1|TRBV6-5
CASSFGTGLNTEAFF
TGTGCCAGCAGTTTCGGGACAGGGTTGAACACTGAAGCTTTCTTT
>TRBJ2-2|.|14|.|TRBV6-1
CASRSAGRAGELFF
TGTGCCAGCAGGTCGGCGGGGCGAGCCGGGGAGCTGTTTTTT